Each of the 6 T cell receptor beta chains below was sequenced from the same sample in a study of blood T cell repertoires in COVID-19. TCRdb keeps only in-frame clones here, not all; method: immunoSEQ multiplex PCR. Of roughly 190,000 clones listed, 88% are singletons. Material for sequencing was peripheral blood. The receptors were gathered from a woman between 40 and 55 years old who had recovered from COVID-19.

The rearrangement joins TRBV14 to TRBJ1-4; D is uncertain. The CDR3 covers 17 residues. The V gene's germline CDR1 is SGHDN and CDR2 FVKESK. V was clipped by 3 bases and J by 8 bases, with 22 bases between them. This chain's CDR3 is CASSHLAVEASGEKLFF. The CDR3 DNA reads TGTGCCAGCAGCCATTTAGCTGTGGAGGCGTCGGGCGAAAAACTGTTTTTT.

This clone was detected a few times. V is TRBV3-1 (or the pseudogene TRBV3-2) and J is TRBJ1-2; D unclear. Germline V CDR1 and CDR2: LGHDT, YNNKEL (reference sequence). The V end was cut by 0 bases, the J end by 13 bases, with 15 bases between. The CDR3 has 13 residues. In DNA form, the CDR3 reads TGTGCCAGCAGCCAAGAAGACCGGGTCAGACGCACCTTC. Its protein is CASSQEDRVRRTF.

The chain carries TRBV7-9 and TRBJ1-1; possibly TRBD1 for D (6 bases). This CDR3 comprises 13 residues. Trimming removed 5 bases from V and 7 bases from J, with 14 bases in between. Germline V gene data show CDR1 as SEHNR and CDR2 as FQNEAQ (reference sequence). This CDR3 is CASSRDIISEAFF. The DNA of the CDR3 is TGTGCCAGCAGCCGGGACATTATCAGTGAAGCTTTCTTT.

CDR3 amino acids: CASSPAGGRAVREEQYF. The CDR3 DNA follows: TGTGCCAGCTCACCGGCCGGCGGGAGGGCCGTTCGGGAAGAGCAGTACTTC. The V and J genes are TRBV18 and TRBJ2-7; 9 positions agree with TRBD2. Germline CDR1 is KGHSH and CDR2 is LQKENI. This CDR3 contains 17 residues. Losses at the gene ends were 3 bases for V and 7 bases for J; bases not matched to a gene: 16.

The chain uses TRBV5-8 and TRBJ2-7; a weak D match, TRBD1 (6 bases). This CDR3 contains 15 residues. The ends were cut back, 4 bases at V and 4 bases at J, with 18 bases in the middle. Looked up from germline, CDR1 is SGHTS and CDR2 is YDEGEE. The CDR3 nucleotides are TGTGCCAGCAGCCAAATGCCTCCAGGGGCTTACGAGCAGTACTTC. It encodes CASSQMPPGAYEQYF.

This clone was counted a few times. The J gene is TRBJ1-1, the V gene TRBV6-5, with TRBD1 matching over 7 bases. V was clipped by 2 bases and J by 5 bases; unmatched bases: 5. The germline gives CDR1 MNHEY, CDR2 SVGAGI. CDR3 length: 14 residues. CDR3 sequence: CASSYRQGGTEAFF. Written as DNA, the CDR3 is TGTGCCAGCAGTTACAGACAGGGAGGAACTGAAGCTTTCTTT.